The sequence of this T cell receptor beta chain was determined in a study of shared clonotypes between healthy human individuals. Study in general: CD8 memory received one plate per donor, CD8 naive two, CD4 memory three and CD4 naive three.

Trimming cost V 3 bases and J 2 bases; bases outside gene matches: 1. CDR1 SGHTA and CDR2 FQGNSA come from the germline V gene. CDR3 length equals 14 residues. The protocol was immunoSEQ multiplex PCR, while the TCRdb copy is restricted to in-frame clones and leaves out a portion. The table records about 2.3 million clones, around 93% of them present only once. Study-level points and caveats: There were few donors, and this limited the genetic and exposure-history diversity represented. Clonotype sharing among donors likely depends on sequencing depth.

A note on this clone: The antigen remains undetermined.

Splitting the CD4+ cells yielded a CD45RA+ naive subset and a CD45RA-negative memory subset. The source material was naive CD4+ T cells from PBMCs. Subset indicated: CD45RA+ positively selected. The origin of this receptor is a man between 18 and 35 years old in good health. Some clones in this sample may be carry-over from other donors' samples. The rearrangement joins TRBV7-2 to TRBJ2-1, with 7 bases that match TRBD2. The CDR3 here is CASSFGGAYNEQFF. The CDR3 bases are TGTGCCAGCAGCTTTGGGGGGGCCTACAATGAGCAGTTCTTC.